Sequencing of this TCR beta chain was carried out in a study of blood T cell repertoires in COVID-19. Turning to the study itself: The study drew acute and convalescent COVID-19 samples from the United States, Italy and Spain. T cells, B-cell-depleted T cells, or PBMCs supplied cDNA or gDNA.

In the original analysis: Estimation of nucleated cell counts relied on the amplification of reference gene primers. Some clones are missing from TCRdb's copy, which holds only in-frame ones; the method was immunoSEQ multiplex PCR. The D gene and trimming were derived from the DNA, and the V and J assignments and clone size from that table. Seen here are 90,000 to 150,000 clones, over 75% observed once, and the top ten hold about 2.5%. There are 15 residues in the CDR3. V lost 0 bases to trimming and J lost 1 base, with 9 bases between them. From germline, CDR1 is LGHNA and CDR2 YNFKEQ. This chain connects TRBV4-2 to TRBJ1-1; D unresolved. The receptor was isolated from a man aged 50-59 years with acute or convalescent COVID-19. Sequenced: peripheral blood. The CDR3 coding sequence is TGTGCCAGCAGCCAAGATGAGACTAAGAACACTGAAGCTTTCTTT. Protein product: CASSQDETKNTEAFF.